This T cell receptor beta chain was sequenced during a study of T-cell reconstitution after alpha-beta-depleted transplantation in children. Looked up from germline, CDR1 is ENHRY and CDR2 is SYGVKD. CDR3 length: 11 amino acids. The V and J ends lost 7 bases and 0 bases respectively, with 1 base between them. TCRbeta library preparation incorporated unique molecular identifiers. TCRdb reanalysed the PCR reads using MiXCR and keeps one entry per CDR3 protein. The sample holds more than 250,000 distinct CDR3 sequences; almost 10% are singletons and the top ten take around a tenth. The clonotype was recovered from a human donor who donated a stem cell graft to a child with SCID. This sequence joins TRBV10-3 and TRBJ1-3; D ambiguous. Sequencing was performed on PBMCs from the stem cell graft donor, taken from the stem cell graft. CDR3 region: CAINSGNTIYF. DNA for the CDR3: TGTGCCATCAACTCTGGAAACACCATATATTTT.